The 23 T cell receptor beta chains below all came from one sample that was sequenced in a study of T-cell memory formation after mild COVID-19. TCRdb passed the 5' RACE reads through MiXCR, listing each CDR3 protein once. The repertoire holds under 400,000 distinct CDR3 sequences, around 30% seen once, with roughly 14% in the top ten. Sequenced input: PBMCs or a T cell subset sorted from them (not recorded which). Every receptor here comes from an adult woman who had mild COVID-19 (a few samples of this study predate the infection). Cell type and time point are not known.

This clonotype was detected a few times. V usage is TRBV6-2 or TRBV6-3 and J usage is TRBJ2-2; no clear D gene. Deletions cut 4 bases from V and 9 bases from J, with 18 bases between. The CDR3 is made up of 15 amino acids. In germline, CDR1 is MNHEY, CDR2 SVGEGT. The CDR3, as DNA: TGTGCCAGCAGTTTAACGTCAGAGAACCGGTGGGAGCTGTTTTTT. Amino acids: CASSLTSENRWELFF.

There are a few counts of this clonotype. The chain recombines TRBV25-1 with TRBJ2-2, with TRBD1 matching over 9 bases. V lost 3 bases, J lost 3 bases, and 2 bases stayed unmatched. Germline loops: CDR1 MGHDK, CDR2 SYGVNS. The CDR3 covers 15 residues. The CDR3 region has the DNA TGTGCCAGCAGTGAGGGGGACAGGGACACCGGGGAGCTGTTTTTT. Translated, it gives CASSEGDRDTGELFF. Full variable domain (remainder filled in from reference TRBV25-1 and TRBJ2-2): EADIYQTPRYLVIGTGKKITLECSQTMGHDKMYWYQQDPGMELHLIHYSYGVNSTEKGDLSSESTVSRIRTEHFPLTLESARPSHTSQYLCASSEGDRDTGELFFGEGSRLTVL.

This chain connects TRBV7-8 to TRBJ1-3, with D unclear. V dropped 5 bases and J dropped 4 bases, with 9 bases sitting between them. The germline V gene encodes CDR1 SGHVS and CDR2 FQNEAQ. This CDR3 spans 13 amino acids. The CDR3 is CASSLPAGNTIYF. For the CDR3, the DNA is TGTGCCAGCAGCCTACCTGCCGGAAACACCATATATTTT. The full variable domain, its missing parts supplied by reference TRBV7-8 and TRBJ1-3, is GAGVSQSPRYKVAKRGQDVALRCDPISGHVSLFWYQQALGQGPEFLTYFQNEAQLDKSGLPSDRFFAERPEGSVSTLKIQRTQQEDSAVYLCASSLPAGNTIYFGEGSWLTVV.

The chain employs TRBV28 and TRBJ1-1; D is unresolved. Looked up from germline, CDR1 is MDHEN and CDR2 is SYDVKM. The germline V and J ends were trimmed by 3 bases and 4 bases, with 18 bases remaining between them. This CDR3 is 16 amino acids long. The CDR3 reads CASSLALTLLGTEAFF. The CDR3 DNA reads as TGTGCCAGCAGTTTGGCCCTCACACTCTTGGGCACTGAAGCTTTCTTT.

This clonotype was detected only a few times. The rearrangement links TRBV7-2 to TRBJ2-3; 10 nucleotides align to TRBD2. The CDR3 consists of 17 residues. V trimming: 8 bases; J trimming: 4 bases; junction bases outside the gene matches: 15. In germline, CDR1 is SGHTA, CDR2 FQGNSA. The CDR3 sequence is CASRPGASGSLADTQYF. Here the CDR3 DNA reads TGTGCCAGCCGTCCTGGGGCTAGCGGGAGTCTGGCAGATACGCAGTATTTT.

V usage is TRBV12-3 or TRBV12-4 and J usage is TRBJ2-6; 7 nucleotides match TRBD2. This CDR3 is 19 amino acids long. The ends lost 5 bases at V and 1 base at J; junction bases unmatched: 14. Here the CDR3 reads CASSVSPGLISSGANVLTF. CDR3 nucleotides: TGTGCCAGCAGTGTATCACCGGGACTAATTTCTTCTGGGGCCAACGTCCTGACTTTC.

This clonotype was seen more than once but under ten times. V usage is TRBV12-3 or TRBV12-4 and J usage is TRBJ2-5; 7 bases map to TRBD1. CDR3 length equals 15 residues. The trim removed 3 bases at V and 4 bases at J, leaving 8 bases unmatched. In nucleotides, the CDR3 is TGTGCCAGCAGTTTCCGAAAGACAGGGAGAGAGACCCAGTACTTC. It encodes CASSFRKTGRETQYF.

This chain joins TRBV20-1 and TRBJ1-3; 12 positions agree with TRBD1. The CDR3 sequence is 17 residues long. Per the germline V gene, CDR1 is DFQATT and CDR2 is SNEGSKA (reference sequence). V shed 6 bases and J 4 bases; nucleotides not matched to a gene: 13. CDR3 sequence (DNA): TGCAGTGCGCTAGCTAGGGGACAGGGGGCGTCGGGAAACACCATATATTTT. This codes for CSALARGQGASGNTIYF.

V gene TRBV15 combines with J gene TRBJ1-5, with D perhaps matching TRBD1 (6 bases). The germline V gene encodes CDR1 LNHNV and CDR2 YYDKDF (reference sequence). The germline V and J ends were trimmed by 8 bases and 7 bases, with 15 bases remaining between them. This CDR3 is built from 13 residues. The CDR3 DNA follows: TGTGCCACCGCCGAAGGGACAACCCAGCCCCAGCATTTT. This sequence encodes CATAEGTTQPQHF.

The rearrangement uses TRBV6-5 and TRBJ2-5, with 7 positions matching TRBD1. The CDR3 sequence is 12 residues long. V trimming: 8 bases; J trimming: 5 bases; junction bases outside the gene matches: 5. CDR1 MNHEY and CDR2 SVGAGI come from the germline V gene. The CDR3 reads CASRQGPETQYF. CDR3 nucleotide sequence: TGTGCCAGCCGACAGGGTCCCGAGACCCAGTACTTC.

The sample holds one count of this clonotype. Here the CDR3 reads CASSLRRATGELFF. CDR3 nucleotide sequence: TGCGCCAGCAGCTTGCGGCGAGCCACCGGGGAGCTGTTTTTT. The chain uses TRBV5-1 and TRBJ2-2; no definite D call. The germline V gene encodes CDR1 SGHRS and CDR2 YFSETQ. The CDR3 covers 14 residues. The V end was cut by 1 base, the J end by 4 bases, with 8 bases between.

This chain connects TRBV6-5 to TRBJ2-1; 11 nucleotides align to TRBD2. The CDR3 is 15 residues long. Germline lookup yields CDR1 MNHEY and CDR2 SVGAGI. The V gene end was trimmed by 6 bases and the J gene end by 5 bases; junction bases not matched to a gene: 6. CDR3 sequence: CASRITSGSHNEQFF. CDR3 in DNA: TGTGCCAGCAGAATAACTAGCGGGAGCCACAATGAGCAGTTCTTC.

This chain links TRBV19 with TRBJ1-1; maybe TRBD1 (5 bases). The germline V gene encodes CDR1 LNHDA and CDR2 SQIVND (reference sequence). The germline V and J ends were trimmed by 3 bases and 11 bases, with 13 bases remaining between them. The CDR3 is 12 amino acids. The DNA of the CDR3 is TGTGCCAGTAGTATTGGCGGGAGGGACGCTTTCTTT. Its protein product is CASSIGGRDAFF.

The gene calls are TRBV7-9 and TRBJ2-3; TRBD2 aligns across 7 bases. CDR1 is SEHNR and CDR2 is FQNEAQ in the germline V gene (reference sequence). The CDR3 has 14 amino acids. With 11 bases clipped from V and 0 bases from J, the junction kept 8 bases outside the gene matches. CDR3: CAGLGRGSTDTQYF. In DNA form, the CDR3 reads TGTGCCGGTCTCGGGCGGGGGAGCACAGATACGCAGTATTTT.

This clonotype has more than one count but fewer than ten. The chain uses TRBV5-1 and TRBJ2-3; D is perhaps TRBD2 (5 bases). The CDR3 contains 15 residues. V was clipped by 2 bases and J by 0 bases, with 10 bases between them. CDR1 SGHRS and CDR2 YFSETQ come from the germline V gene. The CDR3 DNA is TGCGCCAGCAGCTTTGGTGGGAGTAGCACAGATACGCAGTATTTT. This translates into CASSFGGSSTDTQYF.

The chain recombines TRBV7-9 with TRBJ1-1, with D perhaps matching TRBD1 (6 bases). Germline V gene lookup returns CDR1 SEHNR and CDR2 FQNEAQ (reference sequence). This CDR3 comprises 16 residues. V dropped 0 bases and J dropped 4 bases, with 15 bases sitting between them. The CDR3 DNA is TGTGCCAGCAGCTTAGCGCTTGGCAGGGGAGTCACTGAAGCTTTCTTT. Amino acids: CASSLALGRGVTEAFF.

The chain uses TRBV24-1 and TRBJ1-2, with D maybe TRBD1 (5 bases). CDR3 length: 13 residues. Germline values: CDR1 KGHDR, CDR2 SFDVKD. V lost 9 bases and J 3 bases, leaving 13 bases between the germline ends. Here the CDR3 DNA reads TGTGCCACCCGAGGGACGCAGGACTATGGCTACACCTTC. It is translated as CATRGTQDYGYTF.

This chain links TRBV14 with TRBJ2-7, with D unclear. V lost 0 bases and J 4 bases, leaving 10 bases between the germline ends. The CDR3 loop spans 14 amino acids. Germline CDR1 reads SGHDN; CDR2 reads FVKESK. CDR3 coding DNA: TGTGCCAGCAGCCAAGATCCGGGTAGATACGAGCAGTACTTC. Translation gives CASSQDPGRYEQYF.

This clonotype turned up a few times. This chain joins TRBV2 and TRBJ2-3; 7 nucleotides match TRBD2. The germline CDR1 and CDR2 sequences are SNHLY and FYNNEI. The CDR3 runs to 15 residues. V gave up 6 bases and J gave up 0 bases; unmatched junction bases: 6. This chain's CDR3 is CASSVLATSTDTQYF. The CDR3 DNA reads TGTGCCAGCAGCGTACTAGCGACTAGCACAGATACGCAGTATTTT. Based on the CDR3 plus reference TRBV2 and TRBJ2-3, the full variable domain is EPEVTQTPSHQVTQMGQEVILRCVPISNHLYFYWYRQILGQKVEFLVSFYNNEISEKSEIFDDQFSVERPDGSNFTLKIRSTKLEDSAMYFCASSVLATSTDTQYFGPGTRLTVL.

In this sample, this clonotype turned up a few times. J is TRBJ2-7 and V is TRBV6-2 or TRBV6-3; 7 bases line up with TRBD2. J gave up 3 bases and V 6 bases, and 5 bases lay outside the gene matches. Germline V gene sequence: CDR1 MNHEY, CDR2 SVGEGT. The CDR3 has 13 residues. CDR3 sequence: CASRSSGVYEQYF. CDR3 sequence (DNA): TGTGCCAGCAGATCTAGCGGAGTCTACGAGCAGTACTTC.

This chain uses TRBV2 with TRBJ2-2; D assignment may be TRBD1 or TRBD2 (5 bases each). Trimming shortened V by 2 bases and J by 2 bases, and 12 bases separated the two germline ends. Germline V gene sequence: CDR1 SNHLY, CDR2 FYNNEI. CDR3 length: 16 residues. CDR3 nucleotides: TGTGCCAGCAGTGAACGGGACCGGGGCAACACCGGGGAGCTGTTTTTT. Residues: CASSERDRGNTGELFF.

At least ten counts were recorded for this clonotype. The rearrangement links TRBV7-9 to TRBJ2-1; D gene ambiguous. This CDR3 is 14 amino acids long. V was trimmed by 3 bases and J by 6 bases, leaving 12 bases between them. Germline V gives CDR1 SEHNR, CDR2 FQNEAQ (reference sequence). CDR3 bases: TGTGCCAGCAGCTTCTTCGAGTCATCCAATGAGCAGTTCTTC. This sequence encodes CASSFFESSNEQFF. The full variable domain, with the rest looked up from reference TRBV7-9 and TRBJ2-1, is DTGVSQNPRHKITKRGQNVTFRCDPISEHNRLYWYRQTLGQGPEFLTYFQNEAQLEKSRLLSDRFSAERPKGSFSTLEIQRTEQGDSAMYLCASSFFESSNEQFFGPGTRLTVL.

This chain uses TRBV3-1 with TRBJ2-7, with 7 bases lining up with TRBD2. After removal of 6 bases from V and 3 bases from J, the junction contained 8 bases not matched to a gene. The CDR3 is 14 residues long. Germline V CDR1 and CDR2: LGHDT, YNNKEL (reference sequence). Here the CDR3 DNA reads TGTGCCAGCAGTTTCGAAGCGGGACGCTACGAGCAGTACTTC. Translation gives CASSFEAGRYEQYF.